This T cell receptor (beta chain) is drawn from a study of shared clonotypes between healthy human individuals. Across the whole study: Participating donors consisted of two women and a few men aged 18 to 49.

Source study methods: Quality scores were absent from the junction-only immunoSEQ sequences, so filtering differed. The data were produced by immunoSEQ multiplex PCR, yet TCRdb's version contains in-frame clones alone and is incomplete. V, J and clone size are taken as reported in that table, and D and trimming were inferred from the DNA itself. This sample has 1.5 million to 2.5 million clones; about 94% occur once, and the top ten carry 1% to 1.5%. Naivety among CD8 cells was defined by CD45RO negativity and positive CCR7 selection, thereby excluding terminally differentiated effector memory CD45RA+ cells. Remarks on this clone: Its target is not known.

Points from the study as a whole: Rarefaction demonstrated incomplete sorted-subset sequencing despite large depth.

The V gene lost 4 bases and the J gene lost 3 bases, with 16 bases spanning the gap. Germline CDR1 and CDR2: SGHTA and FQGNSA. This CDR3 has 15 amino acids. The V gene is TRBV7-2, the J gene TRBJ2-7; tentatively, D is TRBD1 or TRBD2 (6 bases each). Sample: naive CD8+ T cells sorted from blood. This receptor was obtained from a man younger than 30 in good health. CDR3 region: CASSSTGRSDYEQYF. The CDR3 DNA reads TGTGCCAGCAGCTCTACAGGGAGGTCGGACTACGAGCAGTACTTC.